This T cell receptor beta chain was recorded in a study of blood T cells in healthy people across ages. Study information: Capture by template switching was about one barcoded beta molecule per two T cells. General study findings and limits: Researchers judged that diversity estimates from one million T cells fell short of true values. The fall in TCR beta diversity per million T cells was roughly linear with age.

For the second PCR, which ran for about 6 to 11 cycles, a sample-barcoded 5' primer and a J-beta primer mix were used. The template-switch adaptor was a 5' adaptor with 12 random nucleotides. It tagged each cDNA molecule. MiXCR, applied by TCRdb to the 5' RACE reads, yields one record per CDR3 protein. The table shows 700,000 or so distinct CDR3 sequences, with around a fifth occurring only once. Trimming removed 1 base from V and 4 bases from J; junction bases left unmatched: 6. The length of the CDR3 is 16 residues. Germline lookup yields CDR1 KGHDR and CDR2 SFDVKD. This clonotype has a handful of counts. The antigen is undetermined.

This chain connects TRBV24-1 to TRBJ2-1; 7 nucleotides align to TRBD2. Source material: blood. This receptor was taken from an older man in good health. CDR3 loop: CATSDFSAGKYNEQFF. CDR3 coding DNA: TGTGCCACCAGTGATTTTTCAGCGGGAAAATACAATGAGCAGTTCTTC.